One sample yielded the 23 T cell receptor beta chains listed below, sequenced in a study of early T cells in non-severe SARS-CoV-2 infection. MiXCR was run by TCRdb on the 5' RACE reads, yielding one entry per CDR3 protein. The repertoire includes roughly 83,000 distinct CDR3 sequences, around 12% of them detected once, and about 4.4% sits in the top ten. Specimen: whole blood, collected at baseline. The receptors stem from an adult who was a healthcare worker with PCR-confirmed SARS-CoV-2 infection or an uninfected control (not recorded which).

A few counts support this clonotype. The CDR3 sequence is CASSLGGLTNTEAFF. Written as DNA, the CDR3 is TGTGCCAGCAGCTTGGGGGGGCTGACGAACACTGAAGCTTTCTTT. The genes are TRBV5-5 and TRBJ1-1; a weak D match, TRBD1 (6 bases). The V and J ends lost 0 bases and 1 base respectively, with 10 bases between them. The CDR3 is 15 residues long. CDR1 and CDR2 (germline): SGHKS, YYEKEE (reference sequence).

This clonotype was found a few times. The V and J genes are TRBV5-1 and TRBJ2-1; 7 nucleotides line up with TRBD2. J gave up 5 bases and V 1 base, and 12 bases lay outside the gene matches. This CDR3 is 17 amino acids long. Per the germline V gene, CDR1 is SGHRS and CDR2 is YFSETQ. CDR3 nucleotides: TGCGCCAGCAGCTTGTTGGGGGGACTCGGGACTAACAATGAGCAGTTCTTC. Translating gives CASSLLGGLGTNNEQFF.

This clonotype was detected a few times. The chain links TRBV7-2 to TRBJ2-3; 7 nucleotides line up with TRBD2. The trim removed 4 bases at V and 0 bases at J, leaving 13 bases unmatched. Looked up from germline, CDR1 is SGHTA and CDR2 is FQGNSA. This CDR3 region has 18 residues. The CDR3 sequence is CASSSPRGSGPSTDTQYF. The CDR3 DNA reads as TGTGCCAGCAGCTCCCCCCGGGGTAGCGGGCCCAGCACAGATACGCAGTATTTT.

The table lists this clonotype with many counts. This chain joins TRBV6-1 and TRBJ1-5, with a possible D match to TRBD1 (5 bases). Germline lookup yields CDR1 MNHNS and CDR2 SASEGT. V was cut by 2 bases and J by 7 bases, with 18 bases left in between. The CDR3 has 16 amino acids. The CDR3 sequence: CASSEIRAGRRQPQHF. The CDR3 DNA sequence: TGTGCCAGCAGTGAAATTAGGGCAGGGAGGAGACAGCCCCAGCATTTT.

The chain couples TRBV10-2 to TRBJ2-7; D is unclear. The CDR3 runs to 15 residues. V lost 7 bases, J lost 0 bases, and 16 bases lay in between. Germline V gene sequence: CDR1 WSHSY, CDR2 SAAADI. In DNA form, the CDR3 reads TGCGCCAGCATCCCCTCGCGGCCCCGCTCCTACGAGCAGTACTTC. As protein: CASIPSRPRSYEQYF.

This clonotype was counted ten times or more. The CDR3 bases are TGTGCCAGCAGCGTTCTCCCGGGACCTGGGTTCGGGGAGCTGTTTTTT. Translating it yields CASSVLPGPGFGELFF. V usage is TRBV9 and J usage is TRBJ2-2, with D perhaps given as TRBD1 or TRBD2 (5 bases each). The CDR3 spans 16 residues. Trimming shortened V by 2 bases and J by 7 bases, and 18 bases separated the two germline ends. The V gene's germline CDR1 is SGDLS and CDR2 YYNGEE.

This clonotype appeared a few times. The CDR3, as DNA: TGTGCCAGCCACGAACCAGGGGTCCCGATTGTGGGGCAGTACTTC. Its protein is CASHEPGVPIVGQYF. This chain links TRBV6-1 with TRBJ2-7, with D tentatively TRBD1 (6 bases). This CDR3 has 15 residues. Trimming cost V 8 bases and J 9 bases, with 26 bases left between them. The germline CDR1 and CDR2 sequences are MNHNS and SASEGT.

The rearrangement links TRBV9 to TRBJ2-3; possibly TRBD1 for D (7 bases). Germline V lookup: CDR1 SGDLS, CDR2 YYNGEE. This CDR3 contains 16 residues. Trimming cost V 4 bases and J 2 bases, with 17 bases left between them. DNA of the CDR3: TGTGCCAGCAGCTCCGGCGGGACAGTGATCACAGATACGCAGTATTTT. Translated, it gives CASSSGGTVITDTQYF. The whole variable domain, remainder taken from reference TRBV9 and TRBJ2-3, is DSGVTQTPKHLITATGQRVTLRCSPRSGDLSVYWYQQSLDQGLQFLIQYYNGEERAKGNILERFSAQQFPDLHSELNLSSLELGDSALYFCASSSGGTVITDTQYFGPGTRLTVL.

The table lists this clonotype with many counts. This sequence joins TRBV7-6 and TRBJ2-1; tentatively, D is TRBD1 or TRBD2 (5 bases each). Trimming took 1 base from V and 4 from J, leaving 17 bases between them. Germline CDR1 SGHVS, CDR2 FNYEAQ. The CDR3 contains 17 residues. Here the CDR3 reads CASSLVPGVGVYNEQFF. The DNA of the CDR3 is TGTGCCAGCAGCTTAGTCCCCGGAGTGGGGGTATACAATGAGCAGTTCTTC.

This clonotype was detected a few times. The chain joins TRBV20-1 to TRBJ2-1; 10 bases map to TRBD2. The germline CDR1 and CDR2 sequences are DFQATT and SNEGSKA (reference sequence). The CDR3 has 15 amino acids. Trimming removed 5 bases from V and 8 bases from J; junction bases left unmatched: 12. CDR3 nucleotides: TGCAGTGCTCGCGGGTCTAGCGGGAGTCCCGATGAGCAGTTCTTC. Protein product: CSARGSSGSPDEQFF.

DNA for the CDR3: TGTGCCAGCAGTGTGGGGGGGACCCTCTACGAGCAGTACTTC. It yields the protein CASSVGGTLYEQYF. V is TRBV2 and J is TRBJ2-7; TRBD2 aligns across 7 bases. Per the germline V gene, CDR1 is SNHLY and CDR2 is FYNNEI. Trimming took 4 bases from V and 3 from J; bases not matched to a gene: 6. The length of the CDR3 is 14 residues.

This clonotype was counted at least ten times. The CDR3 loop is CASSLRAGGTNTGELFF. CDR3 nucleotide sequence: TGTGCCAGCAGCTTAAGAGCGGGGGGAACGAACACCGGGGAGCTGTTTTTT. The V and J genes are TRBV7-3 and TRBJ2-2, with 9 bases aligning to TRBD2. The CDR3 extends over 17 amino acids. Per the germline V gene, CDR1 is SGHTA and CDR2 is FQGTGA. The V segment lost 1 base and the J segment 0 bases; nucleotides outside the gene matches: 3.

This clonotype appeared a few times. The J gene is TRBJ2-1, the V gene TRBV28; 8 nucleotides match TRBD1. The ends lost 4 bases at V and 16 bases at J; junction bases unmatched: 12. The CDR3 sequence is 13 residues long. The germline V gene has CDR1 MDHEN and CDR2 SYDVKM. The CDR3, as DNA: TGTGCCAGCAGTTCCACATCCGGGACAGGCTTCTTCTTC. As protein: CASSSTSGTGFFF.

The chain carries TRBV20-1 and TRBJ2-7, with 7 bases lining up with TRBD2. This CDR3 has 15 amino acids. Trimming cost V 4 bases and J 0 bases; bases outside gene matches: 9. The germline CDR1 and CDR2 sequences are DFQATT and SNEGSKA (reference sequence). CDR3 loop: CSANFEASGSYEQYF. The CDR3 nucleotides are TGCAGTGCTAACTTTGAGGCTAGCGGCTCCTACGAGCAGTACTTC.

The rearrangement links TRBV10-3 to TRBJ2-1, with TRBD2 matching over 10 bases. Germline CDR1 reads ENHRY; CDR2 reads SYGVKD. The CDR3 runs to 17 residues. J lost 2 bases, V lost 0 bases, and 4 bases had no gene match. CDR3 sequence reads: CAISESLAGATYNEQFF. CDR3 nucleotide sequence: TGTGCCATCAGTGAGTCTCTAGCGGGAGCCACCTACAATGAGCAGTTCTTC.

The chain couples TRBV12-3 or TRBV12-4 to TRBJ2-5, with 11 positions matching TRBD2. This CDR3 comprises 18 residues. The ends lost 0 bases at V and 5 bases at J; junction bases unmatched: 11. CDR3 residues: CASSLASGSGGARETQYF. As DNA, the CDR3 is TGTGCCAGCAGTTTAGCGTCGGGTAGCGGGGGGGCTCGGGAGACCCAGTACTTC.

The gene calls are TRBV3-1 and TRBJ2-5; 7 nucleotides line up with TRBD2. Per the germline V gene, CDR1 is LGHDT and CDR2 is YNNKEL (reference sequence). CDR3 length: 10 residues. CDR3 DNA sequence: TGTGTAGCGGGCCAAGAGACCCAGTACTTC. Translating gives CVAGQETQYF.

This chain connects TRBV29-1 to TRBJ2-5, with D perhaps matching TRBD2 (6 bases). The CDR3 runs 12 residues. Germline V gene data show CDR1 as SQVTM and CDR2 as ANQGSEA. Deletions cut 7 bases from V and 5 bases from J, with 14 bases between. CDR3 in amino acids: CSAWEAAETQYF. The CDR3 DNA is TGCAGCGCTTGGGAGGCGGCGGAGACCCAGTACTTC.

The chain uses TRBV6-5 and TRBJ2-7, with D possibly being TRBD1 (6 bases). The germline gives CDR1 MNHEY, CDR2 SVGAGI. The CDR3 extends over 11 amino acids. The CDR3: CASARGDEQYF. The CDR3, as DNA: TGTGCTTCGGCCAGGGGAGACGAGCAGTACTTC.

The chain combines TRBV12-3 or TRBV12-4 with TRBJ1-1, with a tentative D call TRBD1 (5 bases). The CDR3 has 15 amino acids. Trimming stripped 3 bases from V and 4 bases from J, with 15 bases between. The CDR3, as DNA: TGTGCCAGCAGTTTTGTGGCAGGGTCGGTCACTGAAGCTTTCTTT. Translation: CASSFVAGSVTEAFF.

The V and J genes are TRBV5-5 and TRBJ1-1; D ambiguous. Per the germline V gene, CDR1 is SGHKS and CDR2 is YYEKEE (reference sequence). CDR3 length: 17 residues. Trimming pared 0 bases from V and 0 bases from J, leaving 15 bases between. Here the CDR3 DNA reads TGTGCCAGCAGCTTGGTTCTCCGGCACTACATGAACACTGAAGCTTTCTTT. It translates to CASSLVLRHYMNTEAFF.

This clonotype has more than one count but fewer than ten. The gene calls are TRBV7-9 and TRBJ1-1; D remains unclear. Germline values: CDR1 SEHNR, CDR2 FQNEAQ (reference sequence). The CDR3 spans 13 residues. The germline V and J ends were trimmed by 3 bases and 0 bases, with 5 bases remaining between them. The CDR3 bases are TGTGCCAGCAGCTTGGCGATGAACACTGAAGCTTTCTTT. Encoded protein: CASSLAMNTEAFF.

There are many counts of this clonotype. The chain is built from TRBV11-2 and TRBJ2-7, with 8 bases matching TRBD1. V lost 2 bases, J lost 6 bases, and 9 bases stayed unmatched. The CDR3 is made up of 15 amino acids. Germline lookup yields CDR1 SGHAT and CDR2 FQNNGV. The CDR3 sequence: CASSLLQGQVVEQYF. DNA for the CDR3: TGTGCCAGCAGCTTACTACAGGGACAGGTAGTCGAGCAGTACTTC.